This TCR beta chain was identified in a study of OX40 agonist ivuxolimab in advanced cancers. The table came from immunoSEQ multiplex PCR; TCRdb's copy has only in-frame clones and leaves some out. The table has 70,000 or so clones, around 83% seen once. The V end was cut by 7 bases, the J end by 1 base, with 10 bases between. Germline CDR1 and CDR2: SNHLY and FYNNEI. The CDR3 is 13 amino acids. In its sample, this clone was seen a few times. The sequence derives from an adult with an advanced solid tumor such as melanoma, head and neck, liver or kidney cancer. This chain connects TRBV2 to TRBJ1-1; no firm D call. Here the sequenced sample was CD4+ or CD8+ T cells sorted from blood, taken in a trial of the OX40 agonist ivuxolimab. The CDR3 loop is CASNAEPNTEAFF. CDR3 DNA: TGTGCCAGCAACGCAGAGCCGAACACTGAAGCTTTCTTT.